This T cell receptor (beta chain) appears in the sequencing data of a study of blood T cells in healthy people across ages. General study results and limits: The study found more naive CD4+ cells and higher diversity in long-lived than aged donors.

As concerns this clonotype: Its specificity is unknown.

This CDR3 is built from 14 residues. Germline assignment: CDR1 WSHSY and CDR2 SAAADI. V lost 5 bases to trimming and J lost 4 bases, with 12 bases between them. A second roughly 6 to 11 cycle PCR used barcoded and J-beta primers. Sequencing of every sample gave 2.5 million or more CDR3-containing paired-end reads. Via MiXCR, TCRdb re-called the 5' RACE reads, giving one row per CDR3 protein. Of hundreds of thousands of distinct CDR3 sequences in the sample, about 30% are singletons; the top ten hold 15% to 17%. Per sample, extraction of total RNA gave at least 5.5 micrograms in every case. This chain links TRBV10-2 with TRBJ1-5; possibly TRBD1 for D (6 bases). The receptor was isolated from a woman aged 80 or over in good health. Sequencing was carried out using blood. This CDR3 reads CASSWSGDNQPQHF. The CDR3 region has the DNA TGCGCCAGCAGTTGGTCAGGGGATAATCAGCCCCAGCATTTT.